This TCR beta chain was obtained from a study of regulatory T cells in long-lasting Graves disease. Noted time point: newly diagnosed GD, antithyroid drugs for less than 3 months. Scientists built the TCR library using RNA that was extracted from PBMCs. With 1 base clipped from V and 4 bases from J, the junction kept 8 bases outside the gene matches. The germline CDR1 and CDR2 sequences are DFQATT and SNEGSKA (reference sequence). The CDR3 is 16 residues long. Arm-PCR of CDR3 regions and iRepertoire HTBI primers were used to build TCR beta libraries. One entry per CDR3 protein results from TCRdb running MiXCR on the multiplex PCR reads. This sample has about 420,000 distinct CDR3 sequences; 16% occur once, and the top ten carry about 25%. This clonotype was detected ten times or more. These data were also filed under a second study, of T cells in Graves' hyperthyroidism and ophthalmopathy.

V is TRBV20-1 and J is TRBJ1-4, with TRBD1 matching 8 bases. The receptor was derived from a woman aged 18 to 35 with Graves disease. The material was peripheral blood mononuclear cells (PBMCs), obtained at new diagnosis, from a patient treated with antithyroid drugs. CDR3 region: CSARGTGRGLNEKLFF. As DNA, the CDR3 is TGCAGTGCTAGAGGGACAGGGAGGGGTCTTAATGAAAAACTGTTTTTT.